One and the same sample provided the 3 T cell receptor beta chains below, sequenced in a study of immune evolution from preneoplasia to lung adenocarcinoma. Here immunoSEQ multiplex PCR was the method, and the copy in TCRdb shows in-frame clones only, minus some. The table lists under 45,000 clones, 70% to 85% of them singletons, with roughly 4.7% in the top ten. The sample comprised FFPE invasive lung adenocarcinoma tissue. The receptors stem from a person in their sixties with lung adenocarcinoma.

There are a few counts of this clone. The V and J genes are TRBV11-3 and TRBJ2-7; the D is unclear. Trimming removed 0 bases at V and 2 bases at J, with 11 bases between. This CDR3 has 15 residues. Germline CDR1 is SGHNT and CDR2 is YENEEA. CDR3 region: CASSLDPSATYEQYF. For the CDR3, the DNA is TGTGCCAGCAGCTTAGATCCCAGCGCTACCTACGAGCAGTACTTC.

Worth noting for this clone: The sample carries other DNA sequences with the same CDR3. This sequence joins TRBV12-5 and TRBJ1-1; D remains unclear. Per germline, CDR1 LGHNT and CDR2 FRNRAP. The CDR3 has 13 amino acids. Trimming pared 1 base from V and 8 bases from J, leaving 11 bases between. The CDR3 coding sequence is TGTGCTAGTGGTTTGGAACCGGGAGCCGAAGCTTTCTTT. This sequence encodes CASGLEPGAEAFF.

The rearrangement links TRBV7-9 to TRBJ2-5, with a weak D call TRBD2 (6 bases). This CDR3 is 14 amino acids long. CDR1 and CDR2 (germline): SEHNR, FQNEAQ (reference sequence). Between the trimmed V and J ends, which lost 6 bases and 5 bases, there was a span of 16 bases. The CDR3 spells CASRSTGEEETQYF. Here the CDR3 DNA reads TGTGCCAGCAGGTCGACGGGAGAGGAGGAGACCCAGTACTTC.